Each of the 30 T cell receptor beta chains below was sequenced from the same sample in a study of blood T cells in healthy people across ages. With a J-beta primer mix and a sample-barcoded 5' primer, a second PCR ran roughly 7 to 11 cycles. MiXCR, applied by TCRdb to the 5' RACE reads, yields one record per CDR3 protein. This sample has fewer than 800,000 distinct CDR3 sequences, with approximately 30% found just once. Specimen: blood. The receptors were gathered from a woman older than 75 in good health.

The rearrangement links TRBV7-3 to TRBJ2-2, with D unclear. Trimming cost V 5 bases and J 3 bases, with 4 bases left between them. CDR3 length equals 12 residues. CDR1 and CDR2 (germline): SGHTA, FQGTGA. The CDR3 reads CASSAYTGELFF. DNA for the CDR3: TGTGCCAGCAGCGCCTACACCGGGGAGCTGTTTTTT.

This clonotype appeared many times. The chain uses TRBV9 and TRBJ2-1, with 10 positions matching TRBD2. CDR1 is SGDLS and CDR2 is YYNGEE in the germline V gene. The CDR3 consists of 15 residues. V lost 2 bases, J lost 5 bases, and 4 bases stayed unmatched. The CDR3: CASSVGLARDNEQFF. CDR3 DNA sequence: TGTGCCAGCAGCGTGGGACTAGCGAGAGACAATGAGCAGTTCTTC.

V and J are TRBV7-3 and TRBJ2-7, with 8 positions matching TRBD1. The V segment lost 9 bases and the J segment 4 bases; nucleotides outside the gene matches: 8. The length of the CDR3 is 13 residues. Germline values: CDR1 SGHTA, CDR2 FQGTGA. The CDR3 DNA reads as TGTGCCAGTAGCCGGGACAGGATGTACGAGCAGTACTTC. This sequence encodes CASSRDRMYEQYF.

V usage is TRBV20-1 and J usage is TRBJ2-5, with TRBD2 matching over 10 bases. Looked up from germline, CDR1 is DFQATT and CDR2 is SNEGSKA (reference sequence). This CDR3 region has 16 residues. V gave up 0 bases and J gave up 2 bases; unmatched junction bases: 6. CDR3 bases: TGCAGTGCTAGAGATATGGAAGCGGGGGGGCAAGAGACCCAGTACTTC. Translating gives CSARDMEAGGQETQYF.

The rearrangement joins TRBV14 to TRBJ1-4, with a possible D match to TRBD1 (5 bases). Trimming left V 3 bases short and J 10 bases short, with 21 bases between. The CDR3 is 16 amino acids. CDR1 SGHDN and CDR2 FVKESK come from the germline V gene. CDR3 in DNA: TGTGCCAGCAGCCATCAAGGCGGCGAGACGAGGGGAAAACTGTTTTTT. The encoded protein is CASSHQGGETRGKLFF.

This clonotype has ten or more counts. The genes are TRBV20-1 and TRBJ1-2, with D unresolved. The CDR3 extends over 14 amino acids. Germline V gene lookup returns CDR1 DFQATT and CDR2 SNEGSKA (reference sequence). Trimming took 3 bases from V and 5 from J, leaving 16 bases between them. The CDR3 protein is CSASYPQRKYGYTF. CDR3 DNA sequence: TGCAGTGCTAGCTATCCTCAGAGGAAATATGGCTACACCTTC.

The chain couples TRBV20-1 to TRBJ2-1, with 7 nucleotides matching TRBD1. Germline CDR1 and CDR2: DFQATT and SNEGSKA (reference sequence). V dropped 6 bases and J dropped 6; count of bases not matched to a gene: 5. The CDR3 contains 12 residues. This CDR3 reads CSAGGRGNEQFF. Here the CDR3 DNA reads TGCAGTGCAGGGGGCCGGGGCAATGAGCAGTTCTTC.

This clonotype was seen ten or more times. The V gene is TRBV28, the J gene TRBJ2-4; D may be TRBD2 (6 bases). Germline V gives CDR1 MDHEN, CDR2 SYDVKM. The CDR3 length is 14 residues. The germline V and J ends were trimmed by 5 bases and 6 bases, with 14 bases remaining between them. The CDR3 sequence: CASSPGTRGNIQYF. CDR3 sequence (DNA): TGTGCCAGCAGTCCCGGGACTCGAGGAAACATTCAGTACTTC.

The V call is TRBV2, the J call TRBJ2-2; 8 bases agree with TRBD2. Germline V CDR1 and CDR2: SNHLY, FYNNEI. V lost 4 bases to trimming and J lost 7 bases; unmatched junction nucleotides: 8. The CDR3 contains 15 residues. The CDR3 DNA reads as TGTGCCAGCAGTGTCGAGCGGGAGTTCGGCGGGGAGCTGTTTTTT. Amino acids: CASSVEREFGGELFF.

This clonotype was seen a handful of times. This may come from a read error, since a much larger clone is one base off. In DNA form, the CDR3 reads TGCGCCGGCAGCTTGGTGGGGGACGATTGGGACATTCAGTACTTC. It yields the protein CAGSLVGDDWDIQYF. This chain links TRBV5-1 with TRBJ2-4; perhaps D is TRBD1 or TRBD2 (5 bases each). Germline V gene lookup returns CDR1 SGHRS and CDR2 YFSETQ. CDR3 length equals 15 residues.

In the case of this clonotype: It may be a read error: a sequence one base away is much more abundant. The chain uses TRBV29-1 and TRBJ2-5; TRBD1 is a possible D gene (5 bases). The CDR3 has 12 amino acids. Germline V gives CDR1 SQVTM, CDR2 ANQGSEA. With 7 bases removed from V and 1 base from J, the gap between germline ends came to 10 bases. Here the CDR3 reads CSGARAQETQYF. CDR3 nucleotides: TGCAGCGGTGCCAGGGCCCAAGAGACCCAGTACTTC.

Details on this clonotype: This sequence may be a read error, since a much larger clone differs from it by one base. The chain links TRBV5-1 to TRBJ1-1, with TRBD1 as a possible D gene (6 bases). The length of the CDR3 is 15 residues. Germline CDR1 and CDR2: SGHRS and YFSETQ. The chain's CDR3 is CASSPLTGIETETFF. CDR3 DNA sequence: TGCGCCAGCAGCCCTCTGACAGGAATAGAAACTGAAACTTTCTTT. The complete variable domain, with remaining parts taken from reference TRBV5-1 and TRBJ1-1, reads KAGVTQTPRYLIKTRGQQVTLSCSPISGHRSVSWYQQTPGQGLQFLFEYFSETQRNKGNFPGRFSGRQFSNSRSEMNVSTLELGDSALYLCASSPLTGIETETFFGQGTRLTVV.

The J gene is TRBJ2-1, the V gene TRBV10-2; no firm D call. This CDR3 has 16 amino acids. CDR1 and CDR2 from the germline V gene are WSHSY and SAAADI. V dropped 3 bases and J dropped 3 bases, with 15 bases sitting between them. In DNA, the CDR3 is TGCGCCAGCAGTGATCTACTGTCACAAAACTACAATGAGCAGTTCTTC. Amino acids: CASSDLLSQNYNEQFF.

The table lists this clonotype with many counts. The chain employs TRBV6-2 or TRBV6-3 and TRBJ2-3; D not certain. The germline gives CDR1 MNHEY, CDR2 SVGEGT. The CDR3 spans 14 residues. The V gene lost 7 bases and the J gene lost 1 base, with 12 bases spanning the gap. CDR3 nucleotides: TGTGCCAGCACTCAAGACCAAGGCACAGATACGCAGTATTTT. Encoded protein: CASTQDQGTDTQYF.

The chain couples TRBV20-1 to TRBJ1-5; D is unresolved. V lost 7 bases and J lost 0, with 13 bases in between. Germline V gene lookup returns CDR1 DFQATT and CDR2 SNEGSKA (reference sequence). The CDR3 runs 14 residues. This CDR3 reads CSVGPLYSNQPQHF. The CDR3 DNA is TGCAGTGTTGGACCCCTGTATAGCAATCAGCCCCAGCATTTT.

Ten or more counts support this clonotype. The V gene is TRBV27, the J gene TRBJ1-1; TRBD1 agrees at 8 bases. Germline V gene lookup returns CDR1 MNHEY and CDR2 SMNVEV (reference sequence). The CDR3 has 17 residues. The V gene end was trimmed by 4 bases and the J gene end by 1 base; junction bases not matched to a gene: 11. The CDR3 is CASSWYSGGQENTEAFF. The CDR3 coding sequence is TGTGCCAGCAGTTGGTACTCGGGGGGACAGGAGAACACTGAAGCTTTCTTT.

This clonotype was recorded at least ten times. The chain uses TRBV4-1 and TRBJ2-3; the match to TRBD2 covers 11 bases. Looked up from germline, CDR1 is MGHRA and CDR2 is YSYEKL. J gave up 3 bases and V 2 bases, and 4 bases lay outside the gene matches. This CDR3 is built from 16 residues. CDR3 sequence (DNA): TGCGCCAGCAGCCAAAGAACTAGCGGGGGTACAGATACGCAGTATTTT. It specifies CASSQRTSGGTDTQYF.

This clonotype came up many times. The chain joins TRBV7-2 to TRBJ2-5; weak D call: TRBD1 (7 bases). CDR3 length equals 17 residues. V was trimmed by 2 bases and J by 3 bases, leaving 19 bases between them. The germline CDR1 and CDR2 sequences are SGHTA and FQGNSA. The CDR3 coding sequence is TGTGCCAGCAGCTTATCCTCGACAGGGAGGATAAAAGAGACCCAGTACTTC. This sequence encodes CASSLSSTGRIKETQYF.

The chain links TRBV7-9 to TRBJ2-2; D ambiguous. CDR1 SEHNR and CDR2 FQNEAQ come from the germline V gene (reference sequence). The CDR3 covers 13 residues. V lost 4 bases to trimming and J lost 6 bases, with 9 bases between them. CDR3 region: CASSYGWAGELFF. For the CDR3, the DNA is TGTGCCAGCAGCTACGGTTGGGCCGGGGAGCTGTTTTTT.

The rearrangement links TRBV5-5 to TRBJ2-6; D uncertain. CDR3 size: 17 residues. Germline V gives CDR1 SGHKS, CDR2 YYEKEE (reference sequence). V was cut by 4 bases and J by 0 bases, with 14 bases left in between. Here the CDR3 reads CASSRSIGNSGANVLTF. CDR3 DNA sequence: TGTGCCAGCAGCCGTTCGATAGGGAACTCTGGGGCCAACGTCCTGACTTTC.

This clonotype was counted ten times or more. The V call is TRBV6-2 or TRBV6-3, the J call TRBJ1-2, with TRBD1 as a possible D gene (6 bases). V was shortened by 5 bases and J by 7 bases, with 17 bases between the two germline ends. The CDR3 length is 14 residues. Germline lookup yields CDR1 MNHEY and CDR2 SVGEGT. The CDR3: CASSTSGQYGGYTF. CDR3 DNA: TGTGCCAGCAGTACCTCCGGACAGTACGGTGGCTACACCTTC.

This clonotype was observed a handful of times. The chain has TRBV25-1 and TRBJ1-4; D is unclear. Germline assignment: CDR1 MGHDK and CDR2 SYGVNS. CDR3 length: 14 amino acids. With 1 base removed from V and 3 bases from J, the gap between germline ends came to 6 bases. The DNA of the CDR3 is TGTGCCAGCAGTGAATTCGGGGCTAATGAAAAACTGTTTTTT. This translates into CASSEFGANEKLFF.

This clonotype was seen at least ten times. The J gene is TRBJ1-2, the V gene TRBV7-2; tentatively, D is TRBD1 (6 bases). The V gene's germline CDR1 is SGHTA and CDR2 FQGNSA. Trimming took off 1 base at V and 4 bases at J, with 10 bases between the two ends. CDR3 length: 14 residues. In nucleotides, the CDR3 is TGTGCCAGCAGCTTAGAGGCAGGGGTCTATGGCTACACCTTC. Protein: CASSLEAGVYGYTF.

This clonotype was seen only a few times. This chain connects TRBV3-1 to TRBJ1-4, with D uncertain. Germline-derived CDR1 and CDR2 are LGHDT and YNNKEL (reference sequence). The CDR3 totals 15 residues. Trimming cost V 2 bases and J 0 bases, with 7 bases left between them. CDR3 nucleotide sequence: TGTGCCAGCAGCCAAATGGTCTCAACTAATGAAAAACTGTTTTTT. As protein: CASSQMVSTNEKLFF. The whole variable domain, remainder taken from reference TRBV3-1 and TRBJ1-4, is DTAVSQTPKYLVTQMGNDKSIKCEQNLGHDTMYWYKQDSKKFLKIMFSYNNKELIINETVPNRFSPKSPDKAHLNLHINSLELGDSAVYFCASSQMVSTNEKLFFGSGTQLSVL.

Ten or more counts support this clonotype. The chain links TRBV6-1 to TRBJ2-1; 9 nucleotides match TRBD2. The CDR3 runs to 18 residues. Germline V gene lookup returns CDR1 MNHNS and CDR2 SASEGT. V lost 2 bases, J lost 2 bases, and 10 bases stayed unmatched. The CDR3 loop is CASSETVSGGPPYNEQFF. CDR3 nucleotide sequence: TGTGCCAGCAGTGAAACCGTTAGCGGGGGCCCCCCCTACAATGAGCAGTTCTTC.

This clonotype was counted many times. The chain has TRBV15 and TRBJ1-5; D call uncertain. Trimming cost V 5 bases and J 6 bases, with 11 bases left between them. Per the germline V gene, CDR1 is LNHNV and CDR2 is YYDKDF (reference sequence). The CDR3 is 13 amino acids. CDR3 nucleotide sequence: TGTGCCACCAGCGGGGAACGATTTCAGCCCCAGCATTTT. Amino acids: CATSGERFQPQHF. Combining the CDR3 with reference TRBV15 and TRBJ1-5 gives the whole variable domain DAMVIQNPRYQVTQFGKPVTLSCSQTLNHNVMYWYQQKSSQAPKLLFHYYDKDFNNEADTPDNFQSRRPNTSFCFLDIRSPGLGDTAMYLCATSGERFQPQHFGDGTRLSIL.

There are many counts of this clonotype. CDR3 coding DNA: TGTGCCAGCAGCCCTAACCCGGGCGAGCAGTACTTC. Protein product: CASSPNPGEQYF. The chain uses TRBV9 and TRBJ2-7; D unresolved. Germline V gene sequence: CDR1 SGDLS, CDR2 YYNGEE. The length of the CDR3 is 12 residues. Trimming stripped 4 bases from V and 6 bases from J, with 11 bases between.

The DNA of the CDR3 is TGCAGCGTAGTCGGGACGGGGAGCGGGTGGGCTGAAGCTTTCTTT. Protein product: CSVVGTGSGWAEAFF. The chain recombines TRBV29-1 with TRBJ1-1; weak D call: TRBD1 (5 bases). V shed 6 bases and J shed 6 bases, with 23 bases lying between them. CDR3 length: 15 amino acids. CDR1 and CDR2 (germline): SQVTM, ANQGSEA. Variable domain in full (rest from reference TRBV29-1 and TRBJ1-1): SAVISQKPSRDICQRGTSLTIQCQVDSQVTMMFWYRQQPGQSLTLIATANQGSEATYESGFVIDKFPISRPNLTFSTLTVSNMSPEDSSIYLCSVVGTGSGWAEAFFGQGTRLTVV.

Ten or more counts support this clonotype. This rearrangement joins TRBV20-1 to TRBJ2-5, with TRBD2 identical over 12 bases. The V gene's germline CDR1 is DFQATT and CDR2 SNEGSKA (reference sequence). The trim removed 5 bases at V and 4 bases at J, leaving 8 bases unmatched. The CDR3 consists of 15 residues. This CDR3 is CSASPSSGGAETQYF. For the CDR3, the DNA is TGCAGTGCTTCCCCATCTAGCGGGGGGGCAGAGACCCAGTACTTC.

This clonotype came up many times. CDR3 in DNA: TGTGCCAGCAGCTTAGACAGGGGAGTACGCTACGAGCAGTACTTC. It yields the protein CASSLDRGVRYEQYF. The chain uses TRBV11-2 and TRBJ2-7, with TRBD1 as a possible D gene (6 bases). Trimming took 0 bases from V and 3 from J, leaving 12 bases between them. The CDR3 consists of 15 residues. CDR1 is SGHAT and CDR2 is FQNNGV in the germline V gene.